In its sample, the clone carrying this T cell receptor beta chain was seen a few times. It may be a read error: a sequence one base away is much more abundant. This entry is derived from a study of T cells in Graves' hyperthyroidism and ophthalmopathy. Germline V gene lookup returns CDR1 MNHNS and CDR2 SASEGT. The CDR3 extends over 19 amino acids. On the basis of clinical symptoms, serum thyroxine and TRAb, thyroid ultrasound and orbital computed tomography, diagnoses were made. PBMCs came from 7.5 to 10 ml fresh peripheral blood. Amplified TCR beta CDR3 regions came from RNA transcripts. First-round RT-PCR targeting the TCR CDR3 was performed with the HTBI primer set. Via MiXCR, TCRdb re-called the multiplex PCR reads, giving one row per CDR3 protein. This sample has around 520,000 distinct CDR3 sequences, with less than 25% found just once.

The clonotype comes from a woman under 40 with Graves' ophthalmopathy. The chain carries TRBV6-1 and TRBJ2-5, with 15 bases that match TRBD2. The source material was blood. The CDR3 protein is CASSDLVGLAGGPQETKYF. In nucleotides, the CDR3 is TGTGCCAGCAGTGATTTAGTGGGACTAGCGGGGGGCCCTCAAGAGACCAAGTACTTC.